These 16 T cell receptor beta chains share one sample of origin, sequenced in a study of blood T cells in healthy people across ages (dated by TCRdb to between 2014 and 2017). Libraries were made using 5' RACE. A second PCR of roughly 7 to 12 cycles was performed with a sample-barcoded 5' primer and a J-beta primer mix. The public reads were run again by TCRdb, first through fastp at Q25 and then through MiXCR, and only productive beta chains were kept. All rows with the same CDR3 protein become a single entry with the most common DNA and genes. The sample has around 1,900,000 distinct CDR3 sequences on record, about two fifths of them singletons. 23% of the sample is taken by the ten largest. The sequencing sample was made of blood. These receptor sequences come from a human donor in good health.

Note on this clonotype: One junction end disagrees with the germline gene, perhaps due to a read error. The CDR3 loop reads CAIGEEIQYF. CDR3 DNA sequence: TGTGCCATAGGTGAAGAGATCCAGTACTTC. The rearrangement uses TRBV10-3 and TRBJ2-5, with D hard to call. Germline-derived CDR1 and CDR2 are ENHRY and SYGVKD. The length of the CDR3 is 10 residues.

The rearrangement uses TRBV27 and TRBJ2-1, with a weak D call TRBD1 (5 bases). The germline V and J ends were trimmed by 3 bases and 0 bases, with 9 bases remaining between them. The CDR3 is made up of 15 amino acids. Looked up from germline, CDR1 is MNHEY and CDR2 is SMNVEV (reference sequence). The CDR3 nucleotides read TGTGCCAGCAGTTTTTACAGGAACTCCTACAATGAGCAGTTCTTC. Amino acid sequence: CASSFYRNSYNEQFF.

This clonotype was observed a handful of times. The J gene is TRBJ1-2, the V gene TRBV29-1; 7 bases line up with TRBD1. Per germline, CDR1 SQVTM and CDR2 ANQGSEA. Trimming at V came to 3 bases and at J to 5 bases, leaving 9 bases not matched to a gene. The CDR3 has 14 amino acids. The CDR3 DNA follows: TGCAGCGTTGAGGGGACAGTTGAGGGGTATGGCTACACCTTC. Translated, it gives CSVEGTVEGYGYTF.

CDR3 loop: CSVATFRGRETQYF. The CDR3 region has the DNA TGCAGTGTCGCTACATTCAGGGGGCGAGAGACCCAGTACTTC. The chain has TRBV20-1 and TRBJ2-5, with 8 bases aligning to TRBD1. Germline CDR1 reads DFQATT; CDR2 reads SNEGSKA (reference sequence). The CDR3 is 14 amino acids. Trimming at V came to 7 bases and at J to 4 bases, leaving 11 bases not matched to a gene.

The chain has TRBV27 and TRBJ2-7; TRBD1 is a possible D gene (5 bases). The DNA matches TRBJ2-5 better at its end, which makes the J call doubtful. CDR3 length equals 14 residues. The germline CDR1 and CDR2 sequences are MNHEY and SMNVEV (reference sequence). The DNA of the CDR3 is TGTGCCAGCAGTGTCCAGGACACTGAAGAGACCCAGTACTTC. Protein sequence: CASSVQDTEETQYF.

Many counts were recorded for this clonotype. This chain joins TRBV11-1 and TRBJ2-3; 8 bases line up with TRBD1. Germline assignment: CDR1 SGHAT and CDR2 FQDESV (reference sequence). The CDR3 length is 15 residues. V gave up 5 bases and J gave up 6 bases; unmatched junction bases: 10. The CDR3 region has the DNA TGTGCCAGCAGCCATGGGGCAGGGGGCTCTGATACGCAGTATTTT. Its translation is CASSHGAGGSDTQYF.

A few counts support this clonotype. This chain uses TRBV9 with TRBJ1-6; possibly TRBD1 for D (6 bases). Trimming cost V 4 bases and J 9 bases, with 14 bases left between them. The CDR3 spans 14 residues. CDR1 is SGDLS and CDR2 is YYNGEE in the germline V gene. The CDR3 nucleotides are TGTGCCAGCAGCAACCCAGGGGTGAGTTCACCCCTCCACTTT. Translated: CASSNPGVSSPLHF.

This clonotype was detected a few times. The chain recombines TRBV27 with TRBJ2-3; possibly TRBD2 for D (6 bases). V was shortened by 5 bases and J by 5 bases, with 11 bases between the two germline ends. The germline gives CDR1 MNHEY, CDR2 SMNVEV (reference sequence). The CDR3 length is 13 residues. CDR3 loop: CASSPGTLDTQYF. The CDR3 DNA is TGTGCCAGCAGTCCCGGGACTCTAGATACGCAGTATTTT.

V and J are TRBV11-3 and TRBJ1-2, with 7 bases matching TRBD1. Germline V gives CDR1 SGHNT, CDR2 YENEEA. The junction had 9 bases not matched to a gene; V was cut back by 6 bases and J by 8 bases. The CDR3 totals 13 residues. CDR3 residues: CASSSGTVVGYTF. The CDR3 bases are TGTGCCAGCAGTTCCGGGACAGTAGTCGGCTACACCTTC. Full variable domain (missing parts from reference TRBV11-3 and TRBJ1-2): EAGVVQSPRYKIIEKKQPVAFWCNPISGHNTLYWYLQNLGQGPELLIRYENEEAVDDSQLPKDRFSAERLKGVDSTLKIQPAELGDSAVYLCASSSGTVVGYTFGSGTRLTVV.

The chain carries TRBV2 and TRBJ2-1; D gene ambiguous. The CDR3 has 13 amino acids. Germline CDR1 reads SNHLY; CDR2 reads FYNNEI. Trimming removed 2 bases from V and 9 bases from J, with 11 bases in between. CDR3 protein: CASSEWPAGEQFF. For the CDR3, the DNA is TGTGCCAGCAGTGAATGGCCGGCCGGTGAGCAGTTCTTC.

This clonotype came up a few times. The CDR3 loop is CASSQVGQGAGELFF. CDR3 nucleotides: TGCGCCAGCAGCCAAGTTGGACAGGGGGCCGGGGAGCTGTTTTTT. The chain employs TRBV4-1 and TRBJ2-2; 10 bases match TRBD1. V gave up 1 base and J gave up 6 bases; unmatched junction bases: 2. In germline, CDR1 is MGHRA, CDR2 YSYEKL. The CDR3 is 15 amino acids.

The rearrangement links TRBV5-1 to TRBJ2-7, with 7 bases that match TRBD1. CDR3 size: 15 residues. The germline V gene encodes CDR1 SGHRS and CDR2 YFSETQ. J was trimmed by 6 bases and V by 4 bases; bases with no gene match: 13. CDR3 nucleotides: TGCGCCAGCAGCGAGGGCACAGGGGAGCCGCGCGAGCAGTACTTC. Translating it yields CASSEGTGEPREQYF.

There are a few counts of this clonotype. The chain uses TRBV9 and TRBJ1-1; D call uncertain. V gave up 2 bases and J gave up 3 bases, with 11 bases separating them. The CDR3 sequence is 14 residues long. The germline gives CDR1 SGDLS, CDR2 YYNGEE. The CDR3 DNA reads as TGTGCCAGCAGCGTCTCAGACTATCACACTGAAGCTTTCTTT. Its protein is CASSVSDYHTEAFF.

This clonotype occurred many times. This chain links TRBV7-2 with TRBJ1-2; D gene uncertain. The V gene lost 6 bases and the J gene lost 2 bases, with 7 bases spanning the gap. Germline CDR1 reads SGHTA; CDR2 reads FQGNSA. The CDR3 consists of 12 residues. The CDR3 loop reads CASSAQNYGYTF. In DNA, the CDR3 is TGTGCCAGCAGTGCCCAGAACTATGGCTACACCTTC.

The V gene is TRBV24-1, the J gene TRBJ2-4; D not certain. Trimming shortened V by 3 bases and J by 13 bases, and 21 bases separated the two germline ends. Germline V lookup: CDR1 KGHDR, CDR2 SFDVKD. The CDR3 covers 15 residues. CDR3 DNA: TGTGCCACCAGTGATCCGGCAACCTCCTACAATGAGCAGTACTTC. Protein product: CATSDPATSYNEQYF.

This clonotype was found once. The chain joins TRBV6-5 to TRBJ2-7; either TRBD1 or TRBD2 may fit D (5 bases each). The closer fit of TRBJ2-5 to the DNA end suggests the J call may be wrong. The CDR3 has 15 residues. Germline loops: CDR1 MNHEY, CDR2 SVGAGI. The CDR3 reads CASSRRGSHEETQYF. CDR3 bases: TGTGCCAGCAGCCGTCGGGGCTCGCATGAGGAGACCCAGTACTTC.